This TCR beta chain came from a study of cytomegalovirus exposure and HLA in healthy donors. Study as a whole: A later analysis reported the 130 or so validation repertoires used the same platform as the approximately 700 first-cohort repertoires.

Clones were read by immunoSEQ multiplex PCR, and TCRdb kept only the in-frame ones, dropping some. The sample lists 200,000 to 250,000 clones; 80% to 90% were seen once. The CDR3 contains 15 residues. CDR1 is KGHSH, CDR2 LQKENI, per germline. Trimming took 3 bases from V and 5 from J; bases not matched to a gene: 5. The J gene is TRBJ2-1, the V gene TRBV18; TRBD1 agrees at 9 bases. The sequenced sample was PBMCs. The source of this sequence is a woman aged 18-30 years in good health and CMV-seropositive. The CDR3 spells CASSPPGQGNNEQFF. The DNA for the CDR3 is TGTGCCAGCTCACCCCCGGGACAGGGTAACAATGAGCAGTTCTTC.